A single sample is the source of the 10 T cell receptor beta chains below, sequenced in a study of blood T cell repertoires in COVID-19. TCRdb's copy holds only in-frame clones and misses some; the assay was immunoSEQ multiplex PCR. Of about 230,000 clones listed, roughly nine tenths are singletons. The sample comprised peripheral blood. The receptors come from a young woman who had recovered from COVID-19.

The rearrangement joins TRBV11-3 to TRBJ2-2, with TRBD1 matching 7 bases. This CDR3 comprises 14 residues. V lost 6 bases, J lost 2 bases, and 3 bases stayed unmatched. The germline CDR1 and CDR2 sequences are SGHNT and YENEEA. DNA for the CDR3: TGTGCCAGCAGAACAGGGGCCAACACCGGGGAGCTGTTTTTT. It is translated as CASRTGANTGELFF.

DNA for the CDR3: TGTGCCAGCAATTGGAGGGCCAGCAATCAGCCCCAGCATTTT. It yields the protein CASNWRASNQPQHF. The J gene is TRBJ1-5, the V gene TRBV2, with D hard to call. Trimming removed 7 bases from V and 1 base from J, with 11 bases in between. The CDR3 is made up of 14 amino acids. From germline, CDR1 is SNHLY and CDR2 FYNNEI.

The chain links TRBV7-3 to TRBJ2-1, with 14 bases identical to TRBD2. This CDR3 comprises 16 residues. V lost 2 bases, J lost 11 bases, and 8 bases stayed unmatched. Per the germline V gene, CDR1 is SGHTA and CDR2 is FQGTGA. The CDR3 region has the DNA TGTGCCAGCAGCTTATTTGTGGGACTAGCGGGAGAAAAGCAGTTCTTC. Translated: CASSLFVGLAGEKQFF.

V usage is TRBV7-2 and J usage is TRBJ2-7; 7 bases align to TRBD1. This CDR3 is 15 amino acids long. Germline V CDR1 and CDR2: SGHTA, FQGNSA. Trimming at V came to 5 bases and at J to 0 bases, leaving 7 bases not matched to a gene. The CDR3 protein is CASSPSGTASYEQYF. DNA for the CDR3: TGTGCCAGCAGCCCTTCCGGGACAGCCTCCTACGAGCAGTACTTC.

V gene TRBV7-8 combines with J gene TRBJ1-4; perhaps TRBD1 as D (5 bases). From germline, CDR1 is SGHVS and CDR2 FQNEAQ. Trimming removed 1 base from V and 0 bases from J, with 6 bases in between. The CDR3 contains 15 residues. CDR3 sequence reads: CASSLGGSTNEKLFF. Written as DNA, the CDR3 is TGTGCCAGCAGCTTAGGGGGCTCAACTAATGAAAAACTGTTTTTT.

The V call is TRBV14, the J call TRBJ1-4; D remains ambiguous. The CDR3 has 15 residues. V gave up 5 bases and J gave up 0 bases, with 10 bases separating them. Germline CDR1 SGHDN, CDR2 FVKESK. DNA of the CDR3: TGTGCCAGCAGCGCATTACACACAACTAATGAAAAACTGTTTTTT. Encoded protein: CASSALHTTNEKLFF.

The J gene is TRBJ2-5, the V gene TRBV4-1; unclear D gene. The V and J ends lost 3 bases and 4 bases respectively, with 9 bases between them. This CDR3 is 13 amino acids long. Germline V gene data show CDR1 as MGHRA and CDR2 as YSYEKL. CDR3 in amino acids: CASSQWSLETQYF. CDR3 nucleotide sequence: TGCGCCAGCAGCCAGTGGAGTTTAGAGACCCAGTACTTC.

This chain uses TRBV28 with TRBJ2-3; 13 bases map to TRBD2. Germline V gene lookup returns CDR1 MDHEN and CDR2 SYDVKM. CDR3 length equals 16 residues. Unmatched junction bases numbered 7, after V lost 5 bases and J lost 5 bases. The CDR3 protein is CASSRLAGGFGDTQYF. DNA for the CDR3: TGTGCCAGCAGTCGACTAGCGGGAGGATTTGGAGATACGCAGTATTTT.

The chain couples TRBV6-5 to TRBJ2-7; tentative D call: TRBD2 (5 bases). The length of the CDR3 is 14 residues. Trimming pared 7 bases from V and 3 bases from J, leaving 16 bases between. Germline lookup yields CDR1 MNHEY and CDR2 SVGAGI. The CDR3 is CASTGRGVDYEQYF. The CDR3 DNA sequence: TGTGCCAGCACTGGTCGGGGTGTCGACTACGAGCAGTACTTC.

The chain is built from TRBV28 and TRBJ2-7, with D maybe TRBD1 (6 bases). CDR3 length equals 15 residues. The V and J ends lost 2 bases and 6 bases respectively, with 17 bases between them. Germline lookup yields CDR1 MDHEN and CDR2 SYDVKM. The CDR3 DNA is TGTGCCAGCAGTTTAGGGCCGACAGGATCGGTCGAGCAGTACTTC. Its protein is CASSLGPTGSVEQYF.